The present TCR beta chain was sequenced within a study of chemoradiotherapy in HPV16-positive cancers (dated by TCRdb to 2021 to 2024). Study-level background: Functional T-cell assays on cells from two HPV16-positive patients defined candidate HPV-specific T-cell clones and common TCR motifs. Whether T-cell immunity against the HPV oncoproteins E6 and E7 changes during chemoradiotherapy and whether survival is affected by this immunity were examined in the study. TCR repertoires from 86 patients with HPV-related cancers were then used to track the candidate HPV-specific TCRs and motifs.

Libraries were made using the immunoSEQ multiplex PCR assay. Held by TCRdb, this immuneACCESS table contains in-frame sequences only and omits some clones. Under half of the omission traces to an unresolved V gene where checked; the cause of the rest is unknown. The sample table records more than 7,000 clones; 87% of these occur just once. The ten largest clonotypes hold 14% of the sample. With regard to this clone: Its antigen has not been determined. Base qualities were left out, and no much larger clone turns up one base away.

Repertoires were sampled repeatedly over the course of chemoradiotherapy, so clonal expansion could be followed in the tumor microenvironment. V is shortened by 0 bases, J by 7 bases, and the region joining them spans 16 bases. Including the terminal cysteine and phenylalanine, the CDR3 comprises 16 residues. The read is trimmed to its CDR3 DNA, 48 bases read in frame from base 1. For CDR1 and CDR2, the germline V gene lists MGHRA and YSYEKL. The paper's findings and limits, for the study overall: Expansion of candidate HPV-specific clones and E7-related TCR motifs was observed in the tumor microenvironment during treatment, whereas no such expansion was observed for non-HPV-specific T cells. Only a couple of HPV16-positive patients were used to derive the functional definition of HPV-specific T cells, and the survival association was reported for HPV16-positive patients. In HPV16-positive patients, expansion of HPV-responsive T cells during chemoradiotherapy was associated with improved recurrence-free survival.

The sequenced sample was blood, obtained from a patient who underwent chemoradiotherapy. The V gene is TRBV4-1 and the J gene is TRBJ2-1, and the D gene may be TRBD1, 5 bases matching. This sequence was found in a human donor with HPV-associated anogenital cancer. The nucleotide sequence is TGCGCCAGCAGCCAAGAAGGTCTCGACAGTAGGAATGAGCAGTTCTTC. Its protein product is CASSQEGLDSRNEQFF.